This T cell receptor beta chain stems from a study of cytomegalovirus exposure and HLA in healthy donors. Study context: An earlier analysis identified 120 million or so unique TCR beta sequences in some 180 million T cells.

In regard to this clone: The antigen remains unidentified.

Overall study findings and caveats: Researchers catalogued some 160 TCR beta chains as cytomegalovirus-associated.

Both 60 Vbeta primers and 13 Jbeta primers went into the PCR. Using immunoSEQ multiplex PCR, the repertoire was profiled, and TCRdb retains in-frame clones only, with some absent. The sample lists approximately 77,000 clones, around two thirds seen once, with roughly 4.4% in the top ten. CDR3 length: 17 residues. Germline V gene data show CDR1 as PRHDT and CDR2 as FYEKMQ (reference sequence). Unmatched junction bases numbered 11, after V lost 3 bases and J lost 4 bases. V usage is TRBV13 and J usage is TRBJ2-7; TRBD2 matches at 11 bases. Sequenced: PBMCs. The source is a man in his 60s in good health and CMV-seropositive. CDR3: CASSFSGGGQGSYEQYF. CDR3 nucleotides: TGTGCCAGCAGCTTTAGCGGGGGGGGACAGGGATCATACGAGCAGTACTTC. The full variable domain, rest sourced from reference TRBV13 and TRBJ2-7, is AAGVIQSPRHLIKEKRETATLKCYPIPRHDTVYWYQQGPGQDPQFLISFYEKMQSDKGSIPDRFSAQQFSDYHSELNMSSLELGDSALYFCASSFSGGGQGSYEQYFGPGTRLTVT.